A selection of T cell receptor beta chains follows, all from one sample in a study of Graves' ophthalmopathy and Graves' hyperthyroidism. One entry per CDR3 protein results from TCRdb running MiXCR on the multiplex PCR reads. The sample shows hundreds of thousands of distinct CDR3 sequences, around 45% of them seen only once. Sequences were obtained from peripheral blood. The origin of the receptors is an adult man with Graves' ophthalmopathy. CDR3s include the opening cysteine and the closing phenylalanine or tryptophan. Each record gives: V gene, clone size, D gene, J gene, CDR3 protein, CDR3 DNA. D genes are given only for firm matches. The size field is filled for only some rows; it gives once, few, many or a size class.

V: TRBV7-9; size: few; D: .; J: TRBJ2-5; CDR3: CASSSGVRETQYF; DNA: TGTGCCAGCAGCTCGGGAGTAAGGGAGACCCAGTACTTC
V: TRBV7-2; size: .; D: TRBD1; J: TRBJ1-5; CDR3: CASSSTGGNQPQHF; DNA: TGTGCCAGCAGCTCGACAGGGGGCAATCAGCCCCAGCATTTT
V: TRBV12-3/TRBV12-4; size: few; D: .; J: TRBJ1-4; CDR3: CASSLEGLNEKLFF; DNA: TGTGCCAGCAGTTTAGAGGGACTAAATGAAAAACTGTTTTTT
V: TRBV12-3/TRBV12-4; size: .; D: TRBD1; J: TRBJ1-5; CDR3: CATSTGDGNQPQHF; DNA: TGTGCCACCTCAACAGGGGATGGCAATCAGCCCCAGCATTTT
V: TRBV20-1; size: .; D: .; J: TRBJ1-1; CDR3: CSASPSGSRTEASF; DNA: TGCAGTGCTAGTCCTAGCGGGAGTCGGACTGAAGCTTCCTTT
V: TRBV4-2; size: once; D: TRBD1; J: TRBJ1-1; CDR3: CASSQTRDRGLGTEAFF; DNA: TGTGCCAGCAGCCAAACCCGGGACAGGGGGCTTGGGACTGAAGCTTTCTTT
V: TRBV5-1; size: .; D: .; J: TRBJ2-2; CDR3: CASSLRSPGELFF; DNA: TGCGCCAGCAGCTTAAGATCCCCCGGGGAGCTGTTTTTT
V: TRBV5-8; size: .; D: .; J: TRBJ2-7; CDR3: CASSSYRDKFRYEQYF; DNA: TGTGCCAGCAGCTCATACCGGGACAAGTTCCGCTACGAGCAGTACTTC
V: TRBV10-3; size: many; D: .; J: TRBJ1-4; CDR3: CAISETFVDHEKLFF; DNA: TGTGCCATCAGTGAAACTTTTGTGGACCATGAAAAACTGTTTTTT
V: TRBV15; size: few; D: .; J: TRBJ2-5; CDR3: CATSRDLGDPQETQYF; DNA: TGTGCCACCAGCAGAGATCTGGGGGACCCCCAAGAGACCCAGTACTTC
V: TRBV28; size: few; D: .; J: TRBJ1-5; CDR3: CASSQGFQPQHF; DNA: TGTGCCAGCAGTCAGGGGTTTCAGCCCCAGCATTTT
V: TRBV7-9; size: once; D: TRBD1; J: TRBJ1-3; CDR3: CASSPSGQGSGNTIYF; DNA: TGTGCCAGCAGCCCTTCGGGACAGGGCTCTGGAAACACCATATATTTT
V: TRBV7-6; size: .; D: .; J: TRBJ2-2; CDR3: CASSPEDVRAGELFF; DNA: TGTGCCAGCAGCCCCGAGGATGTACGGGCCGGGGAGCTGTTTTTT
V: TRBV20-1; size: few; D: .; J: TRBJ1-1; CDR3: CSARGHGYTEAFF; DNA: TGCAGTGCTAGAGGTCACGGATACACTGAAGCTTTCTTT
V: TRBV20-1; size: .; D: TRBD2; J: TRBJ2-7; CDR3: CSARDVLAGSGEQYF; DNA: TGCAGTGCTAGAGATGTTCTAGCGGGGTCGGGCGAGCAGTACTTC
V: TRBV10-3; size: few; D: .; J: TRBJ2-5; CDR3: CAISVTVQETQYF; DNA: TGTGCCATCAGTGTCACGGTCCAAGAGACCCAGTACTTC
V: TRBV2; size: .; D: TRBD1; J: TRBJ2-2; CDR3: CASGRGRSGELFF; DNA: TGTGCCAGCGGCAGGGGGCGCTCCGGGGAGCTGTTTTTT
V: TRBV20-1; size: .; D: .; J: TRBJ1-5; CDR3: CSARKGGASNQPQHF; DNA: TGCAGTGCTAGGAAGGGGGGGGCGAGCAATCAGCCCCAGCATTTT
V: TRBV12-3/TRBV12-4; size: .; D: .; J: TRBJ1-4; CDR3: CASSSRRRNEKLFF; DNA: TGTGCCAGCAGTTCCCGACGGCGTAATGAAAAACTGTTTTTT
V: TRBV10-3; size: .; D: TRBD1; J: TRBJ2-7; CDR3: CAISAGTGGTYEQYF; DNA: TGTGCCATCAGTGCCGGGACAGGTGGGACCTACGAGCAGTACTTC
V: TRBV9; size: .; D: .; J: TRBJ1-2; CDR3: CASSDGLFYGYTF; DNA: TGTGCCAGCAGCGACGGTCTTTTCTATGGCTACACCTTC
V: TRBV29-1; size: .; D: .; J: TRBJ2-7; CDR3: CSVERSSGPYEQYF; DNA: TGCAGCGTTGAACGGAGTAGCGGTCCCTACGAGCAGTACTTC
V: TRBV12-3/TRBV12-4; size: .; D: TRBD1; J: TRBJ1-2; CDR3: CASSFTGVHGYTF; DNA: TGTGCCAGCAGTTTCACAGGGGTGCATGGCTACACCTTC
V: TRBV15; size: few; D: TRBD1; J: TRBJ2-5; CDR3: CATSRRTGKKTQYF; DNA: TGTGCCACCAGCAGAAGGACAGGGAAGAAGACCCAGTACTTC
V: TRBV6-4; size: .; D: TRBD1; J: TRBJ1-1; CDR3: CASRDTGGNTEAFF; DNA: TGTGCCAGCAGGGATACAGGGGGCAACACTGAAGCTTTCTTT
V: TRBV5-6; size: .; D: .; J: TRBJ1-2; CDR3: CAWSVWQGLNYGYTF; DNA: TGTGCCTGGAGTGTATGGCAGGGCCTCAACTATGGCTACACCTTC
V: TRBV10-3; size: .; D: .; J: TRBJ2-7; CDR3: CAISAGYEQYF; DNA: TGTGCCATCAGCGCTGGTTACGAGCAGTACTTC
V: TRBV20-1; size: .; D: .; J: TRBJ2-7; CDR3: CSARPLLGSGTPEGQYF; DNA: TGCAGTGCTAGACCCCTCCTAGGATCCGGGACTCCTGAGGGGCAGTACTTC
V: TRBV7-2; size: .; D: TRBD1; J: TRBJ1-6; CDR3: CASSLGQGRNSPLHF; DNA: TGTGCCAGCAGCTTGGGACAGGGGCGAAATTCACCCCTCCACTTT
V: TRBV7-9; size: .; D: .; J: TRBJ1-1; CDR3: CASSPTDVNTEAFF; DNA: TGTGCCAGCAGCCCTACGGACGTAAACACTGAAGCTTTCTTT
V: TRBV25-1; size: few; D: .; J: TRBJ2-5; CDR3: CASSVYRPYQETQYF; DNA: TGTGCCAGCAGTGTCTACCGTCCCTACCAAGAGACCCAGTACTTC
V: TRBV24-1; size: once; D: .; J: TRBJ2-7; CDR3: CATSDTTGSSYEQYF; DNA: TGTGCCACCAGTGATACCACAGGGAGCTCCTACGAGCAGTACTTC
V: TRBV19; size: once; D: TRBD1; J: TRBJ2-7; CDR3: CASSIGTGAPYEQYF; DNA: TGTGCCAGTAGTATCGGGACAGGGGCACCCTACGAGCAGTACTTC
V: TRBV9; size: .; D: TRBD1; J: TRBJ1-1; CDR3: CASSSPGTEDTEAFF; DNA: TGTGCCAGCAGCTCTCCCGGGACAGAGGACACTGAAGCTTTCTTT
V: TRBV7-9; size: .; D: .; J: TRBJ1-1; CDR3: CASSLGRGSNEAFF; DNA: TGTGCCAGCAGCTTAGGGAGGGGGTCTAATGAAGCTTTCTTT
V: TRBV10-2; size: .; D: TRBD2; J: TRBJ2-7; CDR3: CASKLAGGFYEQYF; DNA: TGCGCCAGTAAACTAGCGGGGGGCTTCTACGAGCAGTACTTC
V: TRBV2; size: .; D: .; J: TRBJ1-5; CDR3: CASSARVGNQPQHF; DNA: TGTGCCAGCAGTGCTAGGGTGGGCAATCAGCCCCAGCATTTT
V: TRBV7-9; size: .; D: .; J: TRBJ2-3; CDR3: CASSLEWGKLRGGTDTQYF; DNA: TGTGCCAGCAGCTTAGAATGGGGAAAACTGCGGGGAGGCACAGATACGCAGTATTTT
V: TRBV5-8; size: few; D: .; J: TRBJ2-2; CDR3: CASSPVRAETGELFF; DNA: TGTGCCAGCAGCCCCGTAAGGGCAGAAACCGGGGAGCTGTTTTTT
V: TRBV20-1; size: many; D: TRBD2; J: TRBJ2-5; CDR3: CSAAPGLAGVETQYF; DNA: TGCAGTGCAGCCCCTGGGCTAGCGGGAGTGGAGACCCAGTACTTC
V: TRBV19; size: .; D: .; J: TRBJ1-5; CDR3: CASRPRGDNQPQHF; DNA: TGTGCCAGTAGGCCTCGGGGCGACAATCAGCCCCAGCATTTT
V: TRBV7-8; size: few; D: .; J: TRBJ1-1; CDR3: CASSDGRVSTEAFF; DNA: TGTGCCAGCAGTGACGGCAGGGTAAGCACTGAAGCTTTCTTT
V: TRBV6-5; size: few; D: .; J: TRBJ1-1; CDR3: CASSMDRNTEAFF; DNA: TGTGCCAGCAGCATGGACCGGAACACTGAAGCTTTCTTT
V: TRBV7-7; size: many; D: .; J: TRBJ2-5; CDR3: CASSLTPPETQYF; DNA: TGTGCTAGCAGCTTAACTCCACCAGAGACCCAGTACTTC
V: TRBV10-3; size: .; D: .; J: TRBJ2-7; CDR3: CATVSPGFGEQYF; DNA: TGTGCCACCGTCTCCCCAGGGTTCGGGGAGCAGTACTTC